The 3 T cell receptor beta chains reported below all come from one sample, sequenced in a study of blood T cell repertoires in COVID-19. Clones were read by immunoSEQ multiplex PCR, and TCRdb kept only the in-frame ones, dropping some. The sample comprises 220,000 or so clones, 82% of which are singletons, and 3% to 4% rests with the top ten. Sequencing was carried out using PBMCs or T cells enriched from blood (not recorded which). The receptors shown here come from a woman aged 55 to 70 who had recovered from COVID-19.

The chain links TRBV11-2 to TRBJ1-2, with 8 bases that match TRBD1. The V gene's germline CDR1 is SGHAT and CDR2 FQNNGV. CDR3 length: 13 residues. The V gene end was trimmed by 5 bases and the J gene end by 2 bases; junction bases not matched to a gene: 1. CDR3 protein: CASSGQGNYGYTF. The CDR3 DNA follows: TGTGCCAGCAGCGGACAGGGAAACTATGGCTACACCTTC.

This chain joins TRBV5-1 and TRBJ1-1; unclear D gene. V was shortened by 1 base and J by 2 bases, with 15 bases between the two germline ends. Germline V CDR1 and CDR2: SGHRS, YFSETQ. This CDR3 has 16 amino acids. The CDR3 loop reads CASSLMVGRANTEAFF. The CDR3 DNA follows: TGCGCCAGCAGCTTGATGGTGGGGAGGGCCAACACTGAAGCTTTCTTT. The full variable domain, with the rest looked up from reference TRBV5-1 and TRBJ1-1, is KAGVTQTPRYLIKTRGQQVTLSCSPISGHRSVSWYQQTPGQGLQFLFEYFSETQRNKGNFPGRFSGRQFSNSRSEMNVSTLELGDSALYLCASSLMVGRANTEAFFGQGTRLTVV.

The rearrangement uses TRBV3-1 (or the pseudogene TRBV3-2) and TRBJ2-3; 11 nucleotides line up with TRBD2. Losses at the gene ends were 2 bases for V and 4 bases for J; bases not matched to a gene: 5. Germline V gene sequence: CDR1 LGHDT, CDR2 YNNKEL (reference sequence). This CDR3 spans 16 amino acids. CDR3 bases: TGTGCCAGCAGCCAATATAGCGGGGGGGCCCCAGATACGCAGTATTTT. Its protein is CASSQYSGGAPDTQYF.